This T cell receptor (beta chain) was identified during a study of blood T cell repertoires in COVID-19 (dated by TCRdb to 2018 to 2020). Describing the broader study: Samples from collaborators originated in the United States, Italy and Spain and spanned both the acute and convalescent phases of COVID-19. A freely available public database, intended as a resource for researchers studying the immune response to SARS-CoV-2, is where the repertoires were released. Subjects who had been exposed to COVID-19, were actively infected with it, or had recovered from it provided the deeply sampled blood TCRbeta repertoires that made up the dataset. Where available, HLA class I and class II types were obtained from metadata supplied by the sample provider rather than from assay-based typing. The material from the prospective study consisted of cDNA or gDNA derived from T cells, B-cell-depleted T cells, or PBMCs. Nearly every sample came with metadata listing a de-identified subject ID, COVID-19 status, age in years and sex. Samples were obtained from the ongoing ImmuneRACE study (first 160 participants) and from about 1,300 subjects provided by 6 global collaborators. The investigation overall reported the following: Clinical and demographic metadata were provided uncurated, with the amount varying by source and participant.

A note on this clone: It has no known antigen specificity. There are no base qualities to consult, and no much larger clone falls within one base.

TCRbeta CDR3 regions were amplified from genomic DNA using the immunoSEQ Assay, a bias-controlled multiplex PCR. Per the authors' processing: Nucleated cell counts per sample were estimated from amplification of reference gene primers within the assay. To quantify the absolute abundance of each unique TCRbeta CDR3 rearrangement, sequence reads were collapsed and filtered. For each sample, productive Simpson clonality was calculated as the square root of Simpson's diversity index over productive rearrangements. TCRdb carries this immuneACCESS record with in-frame sequences only. Its versions omit some clonotypes, under half of them owing to an unresolved V gene in the studies checked, with the rest unexplained. Clone size and the V and J calls come from that table; the DNA yielded D and trimming. Present in this sample are roughly 140,000 clones, roughly 87% of which were seen just once. The top ten clonotypes cover 1.8% of the sample.

The collaborating institutions used their own protocols to collect whole blood in K2EDTA tubes. For TCRbeta analysis, collaborators shipped samples as frozen whole blood, isolated PBMCs, or DNA extracted from either of those sample types. This TCR was sampled from a man aged 65 to 85 with acute or convalescent COVID-19. The sequenced sample consisted of peripheral blood.

The sequenced DNA is TGTGCCAGCAGCCGGACAGGGGGCGGCGGTGAAGCTTTCTTT. This sequence encodes CASSRTGGGGEAFF. Recombination joined TRBV3-1 (or the pseudogene TRBV3-2) with TRBJ1-1, and TRBD1 aligns with 11 junction nucleotides. CDR1 and CDR2 are drawn from the germline V gene (reference sequence): LGHDT, YNNKEL. The germline V end is reduced by 4 bases and the J end by 7 bases; junction bases left unmatched: 5. Including the terminal cysteine and phenylalanine, the CDR3 comprises 14 residues. The sequence is cut down to CDR3 DNA, 42 bases in frame from base 1.